Following are 10 T cell receptor beta chains from one sample sequenced in a study of type 1 and type 2 diabetes patients. PCR was run on genomic DNA. Amplification of the beta chain CDR3 used 30 forward and 13 reverse multiplex primers. TCRdb re-called the multiplex PCR reads with MiXCR, one entry per CDR3 protein. This sample has approximately 260,000 distinct CDR3 sequences, with around 47% found just once. Material: peripheral blood mononuclear cells (PBMCs). These TCRs come from a man aged 18 to 30 with type 2 diabetes.

V and J are TRBV29-1 and TRBJ1-2; 8 positions agree with TRBD1. J was trimmed by 7 bases and V by 5 bases; bases with no gene match: 15. This CDR3 region has 15 residues. Germline assignment: CDR1 SQVTM and CDR2 ANQGSEA. This chain's CDR3 is CSVQPRDRYLVGYTF. The DNA for the CDR3 is TGCAGCGTTCAACCCCGGGACAGGTACTTGGTTGGCTACACCTTC.

This sequence joins TRBV19 and TRBJ2-1; D uncertain. V was pared by 5 bases and J by 5 bases, with 10 bases between. The CDR3 extends over 13 amino acids. Per the germline V gene, CDR1 is LNHDA and CDR2 is SQIVND (reference sequence). Written as DNA, the CDR3 is TGTGCCAGTAGTCTCTCGTTGAACAATGAGCAGTTCTTC. It specifies CASSLSLNNEQFF. The full variable domain, completed using reference TRBV19 and TRBJ2-1, is DGGITQSPKYLFRKEGQNVTLSCEQNLNHDAMYWYRQDPGQGLRLIYYSQIVNDFQKGDIAEGYSVSREKKESFPLTVTSAQKNPTAFYLCASSLSLNNEQFFGPGTRLTVL.

In nucleotides, the CDR3 is TGTGCCAGCAGCTTTGCGAGTGGGGGGACCTACAATGAGCAGTTCTTC. Translating gives CASSFASGGTYNEQFF. This chain uses TRBV7-2 with TRBJ2-1, with a tentative D call TRBD2 (6 bases). CDR1 and CDR2 from the germline V gene are SGHTA and FQGNSA. CDR3 size: 16 residues. V lost 3 bases and J lost 2, with 14 bases in between.

The chain combines TRBV19 with TRBJ2-1; 7 nucleotides line up with TRBD1. V was pared by 6 bases and J by 5 bases, with 10 bases of the junction left unmatched. The CDR3 has 15 residues. The V gene's germline CDR1 is LNHDA and CDR2 SQIVND (reference sequence). CDR3 DNA sequence: TGTGCCAGTAGACCGACAGGGACCCTTCACAATGAGCAGTTCTTC. Translated, it gives CASRPTGTLHNEQFF.

About this clonotype: The conserved final phenylalanine or tryptophan is absent from the CDR3, which likely points to a read error. The V call is TRBV10-3, the J call TRBJ2-7; no reliable D call. The length of the CDR3 is 13 residues. Germline V gives CDR1 ENHRY, CDR2 SYGVKD. The CDR3 coding sequence is TGTGCCAGCAGTGATTGGAATTCTTACGAGCAGTACTGC. This translates into CASSDWNSYEQYC.

The chain carries TRBV7-9 and TRBJ2-5; D unresolved. The J call may be wrong; the DNA end is better matched by TRBJ2-7. This CDR3 is built from 14 residues. The germline V gene encodes CDR1 SEHNR and CDR2 FQNEAQ (reference sequence). The CDR3, as DNA: TGTGCCAGCAGCTTAGGCCAGGCTTGGGTCGAGCAGTACTTC. Protein: CASSLGQAWVEQYF.

The chain employs TRBV27 and TRBJ1-1; no definite D call. The germline V gene has CDR1 MNHEY and CDR2 SMNVEV (reference sequence). Trimming removed 3 bases at V and 1 base at J, with 9 bases between. The CDR3 is made up of 14 amino acids. The CDR3 nucleotides are TGTGCCAGCAGTTTGACACCCCCGAACACTGAAGCTTTCTTT. Encoded protein: CASSLTPPNTEAFF.

V and J are TRBV4-3 and TRBJ1-1; TRBD1 might be the D (6 bases). Germline V lookup: CDR1 LGHNA, CDR2 YSLEER. The CDR3 length is 14 residues. Trimming took 0 bases from V and 8 from J, leaving 13 bases between them. Written as DNA, the CDR3 is TGCGCCAGCAGCCAAGAAAACAGGGAGCAAGAAGCTTTCTTT. Its protein is CASSQENREQEAFF.

The chain recombines TRBV7-3 with TRBJ2-1; 8 bases line up with TRBD2. The CDR3 runs 12 residues. The V segment lost 5 bases and the J segment 10 bases; nucleotides outside the gene matches: 4. Looked up from germline, CDR1 is SGHTA and CDR2 is FQGTGA. Here the CDR3 reads CASSPSGSEQFF. The DNA of the CDR3 is TGTGCCAGCAGCCCGAGCGGGAGCGAGCAGTTCTTC.

The chain has TRBV28 and TRBJ2-1; 10 bases line up with TRBD2. The germline V gene has CDR1 MDHEN and CDR2 SYDVKM. V shed 6 bases, J shed 8 bases, and the junction held 7 bases outside the gene matches. The CDR3 loop spans 14 amino acids. The CDR3 sequence: CASRGLARGDEQFF. CDR3 nucleotide sequence: TGTGCCAGCAGGGGACTAGCGAGAGGGGATGAGCAGTTCTTC.